These T cell receptor beta chains were read from a single sample in a study of control samples from healthy donors and cancer patients. Here immunoSEQ multiplex PCR was the method, and the copy in TCRdb shows in-frame clones only, minus some. The sample consists of about 84,000 clones, about nine tenths of them appearing once. The material sequenced was blood. The receptors derive from a man aged 50 to 59 in good health. The CDR3 runs from the conserved cysteine through the conserved F or W. D genes are given only for firm matches. Clone size is not always given. Where it is, it says once, few, many or a class for expanded clones.

J: TRBJ1-2; D: TRBD1; V: TRBV12-5; length: 18; size: once; DNA: TGTGCTAGTGGTTTGGTTAGGATTACGATGACAGGGGTCTATGGCTACACCTTC; CDR3: CASGLVRITMTGVYGYTF
J: TRBJ1-1; D: -; V: TRBV25-1; length: 15; size: -; DNA: TGTGCCAGCAGCGCGCTGGGGGGGGCTAGCACTGAAGCTTTCTTT; CDR3: CASSALGGASTEAFF
J: TRBJ1-2; D: -; V: TRBV7-9; length: 14; size: -; DNA: TGTGCCAGCAGCTTAGAAGGTGGGGCGGGGGGCTACACCTTC; CDR3: CASSLEGGAGGYTF
J: TRBJ1-3; D: -; V: TRBV5-1; length: 15; size: -; DNA: TGCGCCAGCAGCTTGGTCGGGAGCTCTGGAAACACCATATATTTT; CDR3: CASSLVGSSGNTIYF
J: TRBJ1-6; D: -; V: TRBV3-1/TRBV3-2; length: 16; size: -; DNA: TGTGCCAGCAGCCAGGCCGTAAGCTCCTATAATTCACCCCTCCACTTT; CDR3: CASSQAVSSYNSPLHF
J: TRBJ2-2; D: TRBD1; V: TRBV28; length: 15; size: -; DNA: TGTGCCAGCAGGGGGGGACAGGGGGTTCACGGGGAGCTGTTTTTT; CDR3: CASRGGQGVHGELFF
J: TRBJ1-5; D: -; V: TRBV15; length: 14; size: -; DNA: TGTGCCACCAGCAGAGAGGGGGGGGATCAGCCCCAGCATTTT; CDR3: CATSREGGDQPQHF
J: TRBJ1-1; D: -; V: TRBV12-3/TRBV12-4; length: 10; size: -; DNA: TGTGCCAGCAGGGGAACTGAAGCTTTCTTT; CDR3: CASRGTEAFF
J: TRBJ1-1; D: -; V: TRBV6-1; length: 15; size: -; DNA: TGTGCCAGCAGTGACCCGGTTCGAGCGAGCACTGAAGTTTTCTTT; CDR3: CASSDPVRASTEVFF
J: TRBJ1-2; D: TRBD1; V: TRBV3-1/TRBV3-2; length: 17; size: -; DNA: TGTGCCAGCAGCCAAGTCCAGGGGGCCCAAGCTAACTATGGCTACACCTTC; CDR3: CASSQVQGAQANYGYTF
J: TRBJ1-1; D: -; V: TRBV29-1; length: 12; size: -; DNA: TGCAGCGTTGCTGCGGGGAACACTGAAGCTTTCTTT; CDR3: CSVAAGNTEAFF
J: TRBJ1-1; D: -; V: TRBV10-3; length: 12; size: -; DNA: TGTGCCATCTCGGCAGGGCGCACTGAAGCTTTCTTT; CDR3: CAISAGRTEAFF
J: TRBJ1-2; D: -; V: TRBV29-1; length: 14; size: -; DNA: TGCAGCGTTGGATCGGACACCCTAGGCAGGGGCTACACCTTC; CDR3: CSVGSDTLGRGYTF
J: TRBJ2-1; D: TRBD1; V: TRBV19; length: 14; size: -; DNA: TGTGCCAGTAAAGAGCAGCAGGGGGCGAATGAGCAGTTCTTC; CDR3: CASKEQQGANEQFF
J: TRBJ1-1; D: -; V: TRBV10-3; length: 14; size: -; DNA: TGTGCCATCAGTGAGATAAGGGGGAGCGCTGAAGCTTTCTTT; CDR3: CAISEIRGSAEAFF
J: TRBJ2-1; D: -; V: TRBV29-1; length: 13; size: -; DNA: TGCAGCGCCCACCGCAGGGGCTACAATGAGCAGTTCTTC; CDR3: CSAHRRGYNEQFF
J: TRBJ2-7; D: TRBD2; V: TRBV6-7; length: 15; size: -; DNA: TGTGCCAGCAGTCCCGAGCGGGGGACCTCCTACGAGCAGTACTTC; CDR3: CASSPERGTSYEQYF
J: TRBJ1-4; D: -; V: TRBV30; length: 12; size: -; DNA: TGTGCCTGGGGGGGCCTTAATGAAAAACTGTTTTTT; CDR3: CAWGGLNEKLFF
J: TRBJ2-7; D: -; V: TRBV30; length: 11; size: -; DNA: TGTGCCTGGAAGGACGGCTACGAGCAGTACTTC; CDR3: CAWKDGYEQYF
J: TRBJ1-1; D: TRBD1; V: TRBV24-1; length: 15; size: -; DNA: TGTGCCACCAGTGACCAGGGGGCACCGAACACTGAAGCTTTCTTT; CDR3: CATSDQGAPNTEAFF
J: TRBJ1-4; D: -; V: TRBV7-2; length: 15; size: -; DNA: TGTGCCAGCAGCCTATTTGACAGGACTAATGAAAAACTGTTTTTT; CDR3: CASSLFDRTNEKLFF
J: TRBJ2-5; D: TRBD2; V: TRBV11-2; length: 16; size: few; DNA: TGTGCCAGCAGCTTAGAATGGACTAGCGGCCAAGAGACCCAGTACTTC; CDR3: CASSLEWTSGQETQYF
J: TRBJ1-1; D: -; V: TRBV7-9; length: 11; size: -; DNA: TGTGCCAGCAGCTCGACATCTGAAGCTTTCTTT; CDR3: CASSSTSEAFF
J: TRBJ1-1; D: -; V: TRBV5-5; length: 14; size: -; DNA: TGTGCCAGCAGCTTCAGTTCGAACATCGCTGAAGCTTTCTTT; CDR3: CASSFSSNIAEAFF
J: TRBJ1-4; D: -; V: TRBV12-3/TRBV12-4; length: 11; size: -; DNA: TGTGCCAGCGGAATAGGGGAAAAACTGTTTTTT; CDR3: CASGIGEKLFF
J: TRBJ1-1; D: -; V: TRBV6-5; length: 14; size: medium-sized; DNA: TGTGCCAGGCCCCGACTACTGACAGAAACCCAAGCTTTCTTT; CDR3: CARPRLLTETQAFF
J: TRBJ2-1; D: -; V: TRBV19; length: 13; size: -; DNA: TGTGCCAGTAGTAGAACTAACTACAATGAGCAGTTCTTC; CDR3: CASSRTNYNEQFF
J: TRBJ1-2; D: -; V: TRBV15; length: 15; size: -; DNA: TGTGCCACCCGGGGGGCAGCAAGGACCCACTATGGCTACACCTTC; CDR3: CATRGAARTHYGYTF
J: TRBJ1-1; D: -; V: TRBV6-4; length: 14; size: few; DNA: TGTGCCAGCAGTGACTCGAGCTTGAACACTGAAGCTTTCTTT; CDR3: CASSDSSLNTEAFF
J: TRBJ2-3; D: -; V: TRBV12-3/TRBV12-4; length: 12; size: -; DNA: TGTGCCAGCAGACAGAGCACAGATACGCAGTATTTT; CDR3: CASRQSTDTQYF
J: TRBJ1-2; D: -; V: TRBV2; length: 13; size: -; DNA: TGTGCCAGCAGTTTGACAGCCTCCTATGGCTACACCTTC; CDR3: CASSLTASYGYTF
J: TRBJ2-5; D: TRBD2; V: TRBV3-1/TRBV3-2; length: 13; size: -; DNA: TGTGCCGCAACTAGCGGGGGGGCGGGGACCCAGTACTTC; CDR3: CAATSGGAGTQYF
J: TRBJ1-5; D: -; V: TRBV27; length: 14; size: -; DNA: TGTGCCAGCAGTTTATCGTTGGAGGGCCAGCCCCAGCATTTT; CDR3: CASSLSLEGQPQHF
J: TRBJ2-3; D: -; V: TRBV25-1; length: 12; size: -; DNA: TGTGCCAGCAGCGTGAACATAGATACGCAGTATTTT; CDR3: CASSVNIDTQYF
J: TRBJ1-5; D: -; V: TRBV6-1; length: 14; size: -; DNA: TGTGCCAGCAGTGAGGTGATTAGCAATCAGCCCCAGCATTTT; CDR3: CASSEVISNQPQHF
J: TRBJ2-2; D: -; V: TRBV29-1; length: 14; size: -; DNA: TGCAGCGTTGGGGGACCGTCGAACACCGGGGAGCTGTTTTTT; CDR3: CSVGGPSNTGELFF
J: TRBJ1-2; D: -; V: TRBV5-6; length: 14; size: -; DNA: TGTGCCAGCAGCCAAGGACAGCTCCCTTATGGCTACACCTTC; CDR3: CASSQGQLPYGYTF
J: TRBJ2-3; D: -; V: TRBV24-1; length: 13; size: few; DNA: TGTGCCACCAGTGCCACTAGCACAGATACGCAGTATTTT; CDR3: CATSATSTDTQYF
J: TRBJ1-3; D: -; V: TRBV14; length: 17; size: -; DNA: TGTGCCAGCAGCCCCTCTTCAGGGGTTGTGTCCGGAAACACCATATATTTT; CDR3: CASSPSSGVVSGNTIYF
J: TRBJ1-2; D: TRBD1; V: TRBV30; length: 15; size: -; DNA: TGTGCCTGGAGTTCCGGGACAGGCCAAAGGCATGGCTACACCTTC; CDR3: CAWSSGTGQRHGYTF
J: TRBJ2-1; D: -; V: TRBV4-1; length: 15; size: -; DNA: TGCGCCAGCAGCCAAGTCGTCCTTCCGAACAATGAGCAGTTCTTC; CDR3: CASSQVVLPNNEQFF
J: TRBJ1-1; D: -; V: TRBV3-1/TRBV3-2; length: 13; size: -; DNA: TGTGCCAGCAGCCTCTTACAGGGAGCTGAAGCTTTCTTT; CDR3: CASSLLQGAEAFF
J: TRBJ1-2; D: -; V: TRBV6-5; length: 14; size: -; DNA: TGTGCCAGCAGTCCTTTCTGGGGGGAGGGAGGCTACACCTTC; CDR3: CASSPFWGEGGYTF